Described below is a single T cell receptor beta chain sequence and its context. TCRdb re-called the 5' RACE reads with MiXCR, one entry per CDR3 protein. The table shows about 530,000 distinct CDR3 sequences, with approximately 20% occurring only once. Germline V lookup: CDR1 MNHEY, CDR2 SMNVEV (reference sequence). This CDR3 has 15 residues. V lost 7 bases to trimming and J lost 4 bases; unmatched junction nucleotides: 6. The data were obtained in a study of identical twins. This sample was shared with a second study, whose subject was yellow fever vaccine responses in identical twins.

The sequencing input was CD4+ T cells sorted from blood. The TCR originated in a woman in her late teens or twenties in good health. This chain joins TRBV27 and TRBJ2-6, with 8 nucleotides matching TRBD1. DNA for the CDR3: TGTGCCAGCAAAATCAGGGGGCTAGGGGCCAACGTCCTGACTTTC. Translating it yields CASKIRGLGANVLTF.